The clone carrying this T cell receptor beta chain turned up a few times. The sample originates from a study of tumour-infiltrating T cells in Burkitt lymphoma. The overall study: Survival, overall and progression-free, tracked with productive clonality.

Here immunoSEQ multiplex PCR was the method, and the copy in TCRdb shows in-frame clones only, minus some. The data hold 14,000 or so clones, with around a third observed a single time. The TCR comes from a human donor with diffuse large B-cell lymphoma. The sequenced material came from tumor tissue.

This chain's CDR3 is CASSQDVGFLQPQHF. CDR3 coding DNA: TGCGCCAGCAGCCAAGATGTAGGGTTCCTCCAGCCCCAGCATTTT. The genes are TRBV4-1 and TRBJ1-5; unclear D gene. CDR3 length equals 15 residues. Germline V gives CDR1 MGHRA, CDR2 YSYEKL. Trimming removed 0 bases from V and 7 bases from J, with 13 bases in between.